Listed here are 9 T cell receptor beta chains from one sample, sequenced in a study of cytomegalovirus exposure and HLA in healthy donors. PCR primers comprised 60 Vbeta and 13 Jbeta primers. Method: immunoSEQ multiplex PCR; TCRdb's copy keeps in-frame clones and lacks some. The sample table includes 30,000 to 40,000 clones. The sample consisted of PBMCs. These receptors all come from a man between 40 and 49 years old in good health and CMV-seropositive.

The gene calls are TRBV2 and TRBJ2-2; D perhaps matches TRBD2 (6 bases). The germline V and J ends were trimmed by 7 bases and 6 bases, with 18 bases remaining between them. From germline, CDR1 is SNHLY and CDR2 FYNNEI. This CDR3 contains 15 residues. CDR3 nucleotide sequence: TGTGCCAGCAACCCTGGGAGGCTAGCGCCCGGGGAGCTGTTTTTT. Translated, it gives CASNPGRLAPGELFF.

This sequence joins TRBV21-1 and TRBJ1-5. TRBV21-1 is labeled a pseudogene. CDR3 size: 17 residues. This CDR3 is CASTSVPFPPGNQPQHF. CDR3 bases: TGTGCCAGCACCTCGGTCCCGTTCCCCCCCGGGAATCAGCCCCAGCATTTT.

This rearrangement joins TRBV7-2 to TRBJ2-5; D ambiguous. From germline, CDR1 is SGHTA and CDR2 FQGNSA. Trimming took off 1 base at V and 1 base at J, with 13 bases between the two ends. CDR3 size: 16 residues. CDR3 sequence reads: CASSLVAVKPQETQYF. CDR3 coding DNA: TGTGCCAGCAGCTTAGTGGCCGTCAAACCCCAAGAGACCCAGTACTTC.

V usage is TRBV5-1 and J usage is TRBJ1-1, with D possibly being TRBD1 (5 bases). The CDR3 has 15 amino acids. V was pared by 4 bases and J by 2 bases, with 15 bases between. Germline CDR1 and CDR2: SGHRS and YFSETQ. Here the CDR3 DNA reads TGCGCCAGCAGCCGGCAAGGGGCGGGAAACACTGAAGCTTTCTTT. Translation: CASSRQGAGNTEAFF.

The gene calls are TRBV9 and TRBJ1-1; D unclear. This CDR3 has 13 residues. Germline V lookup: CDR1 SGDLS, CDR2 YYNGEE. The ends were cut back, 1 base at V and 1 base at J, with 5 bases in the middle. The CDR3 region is CASSVSPNTEAFF. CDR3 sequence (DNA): TGTGCCAGCAGCGTATCTCCGAACACTGAAGCTTTCTTT.

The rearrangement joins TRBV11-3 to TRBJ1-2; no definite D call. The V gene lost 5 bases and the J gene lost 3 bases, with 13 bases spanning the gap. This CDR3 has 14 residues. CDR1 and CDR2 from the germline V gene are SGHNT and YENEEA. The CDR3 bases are TGTGCCAGCAGCCCTCTTGGCCTCGACTATGGCTACACCTTC. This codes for CASSPLGLDYGYTF.

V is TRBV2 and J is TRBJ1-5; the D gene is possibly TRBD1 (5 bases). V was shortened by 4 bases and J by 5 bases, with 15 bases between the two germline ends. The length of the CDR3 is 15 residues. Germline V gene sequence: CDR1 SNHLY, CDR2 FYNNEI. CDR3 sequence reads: CASSVYQGVDQPQHF. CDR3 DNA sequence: TGTGCCAGCAGTGTCTATCAGGGTGTGGATCAGCCCCAGCATTTT.

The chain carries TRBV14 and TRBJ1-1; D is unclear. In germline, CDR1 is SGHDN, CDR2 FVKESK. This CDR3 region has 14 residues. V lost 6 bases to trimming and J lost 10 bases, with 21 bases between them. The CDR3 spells CASSQEYTRRGAFF. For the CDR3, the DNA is TGTGCCAGCAGTCAGGAGTACACCCGACGGGGAGCTTTCTTT.

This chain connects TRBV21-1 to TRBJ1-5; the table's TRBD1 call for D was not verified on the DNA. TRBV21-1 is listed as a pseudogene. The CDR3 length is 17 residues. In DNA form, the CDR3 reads TGTGCCAGCAGCGCACCATCCGGGACAGGTAGCAATCAGCCCCAGCATTTT. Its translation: CASSAPSGTGSNQPQHF.